This TCR beta chain was documented in a study of shared clonotypes between healthy human individuals. The wider study: Participating donors consisted of a couple of women and a few men aged 18 to 49. Points from the study as a whole: Sharing of clonotypes among donors was expected to vary with sequencing depth. Naive subsets generally had larger estimated richness than memory subsets.

The naive CD8 fraction comprised CD45RO-negative cells positively selected for CCR7 and excluded terminally differentiated effector memory CD45RA+ cells. Genomic DNA per cell subset filled all wells of several immunoSEQ plates. The protocol was immunoSEQ multiplex PCR, while the TCRdb copy is restricted to in-frame clones and leaves out a portion. The sample holds about 580,000 clones, about 98% seen once. The sample holds a few counts of this clone. The antigen is unknown. The specimen sequenced was naive CD8+ T cells sorted from blood. The sequence was obtained from a man aged 25-40 years in good health.

CDR3 coding DNA: TGCGCCAGCAGCCAAGTCTCTAGCAGAGCTTACAATGAGCAGTTCTTC. It codes for CASSQVSSRAYNEQFF. The J gene is TRBJ2-1, the V gene TRBV4-1, with a tentative D call TRBD2 (5 bases). Germline V CDR1 and CDR2: MGHRA, YSYEKL. V dropped 1 base and J dropped 4 bases, with 14 bases sitting between them. The CDR3 is 16 residues long.